The 19 T cell receptor beta chains below all came from one sample that was sequenced in a study of cytomegalovirus exposure and HLA in healthy donors. PCR primers comprised 60 Vbeta and 13 Jbeta primers. Assay: immunoSEQ multiplex PCR; the TCRdb copy retains only in-frame clones and omits some. The data show around 92,000 clones, approximately 75% seen once. Input material: PBMCs. The receptors were gathered from a woman in her seventies in good health and CMV-seropositive.

V gene TRBV6-5 combines with J gene TRBJ2-1; TRBD2 is a possible D gene (6 bases). Germline lookup yields CDR1 MNHEY and CDR2 SVGAGI. Trimming cost V 2 bases and J 8 bases, with 13 bases left between them. There are 14 residues in the CDR3. CDR3 DNA: TGTGCCAGCAGTTACCCGGGAGTGTCATATGAGCAGTTCTTC. Translation gives CASSYPGVSYEQFF.

This clone was observed a handful of times. The chain carries TRBV5-1 and TRBJ1-1, with D possibly TRBD1 on 5 matching bases. Germline V gene lookup returns CDR1 SGHRS and CDR2 YFSETQ. The CDR3 length is 12 residues. V gave up 4 bases and J gave up 10 bases, with 14 bases separating them. The CDR3 region has the DNA TGCGCCAGCAGCGGGGGGGACCTGCCAGCTTTCTTT. Its protein is CASSGGDLPAFF.

This chain connects TRBV15 to TRBJ1-3; tentatively, D is TRBD1 (6 bases). This CDR3 is 16 amino acids long. Germline V gene lookup returns CDR1 LNHNV and CDR2 YYDKDF (reference sequence). Trimming shortened V by 3 bases and J by 1 base, and 13 bases separated the two germline ends. The CDR3, as DNA: TGTGCCACCAGCAGGCCCCACGGACAGTCTGGAAACACCATATATTTT. Its translation is CATSRPHGQSGNTIYF.

Comments on this clone: Germline is not matched at one junction end, which may reflect a read error. The V gene is TRBV7-7, the J gene TRBJ1-2; 7 nucleotides agree with TRBD1. Germline V lookup: CDR1 SSHAT, CDR2 FNYEAQ (reference sequence). The CDR3 totals 15 residues. DNA for the CDR3: TGTGCTAGCAGCTTACGGAGACAGGGATACTATGGCTACACCTTC. Its protein is CASSLRRQGYYGYTF.

The chain uses TRBV6-1 and TRBJ2-3; 9 bases line up with TRBD2. V shed 1 base, J shed 2 bases, and the junction held 7 bases outside the gene matches. There are 17 residues in the CDR3. Germline V CDR1 and CDR2: MNHNS, SASEGT. CDR3 nucleotides: TGTGCCAGCAGTGAAGATGGACTAGCGTTTTACACAGATACGCAGTATTTT. Its protein product is CASSEDGLAFYTDTQYF.

V gene TRBV27 combines with J gene TRBJ2-1; weak D call: TRBD2 (5 bases). The CDR3 contains 15 residues. V was pared by 3 bases and J by 6 bases, with 15 bases between. Germline assignment: CDR1 MNHEY and CDR2 SMNVEV (reference sequence). In DNA form, the CDR3 reads TGTGCCAGCAGTTTTTGGACTCCCCTCTCCAATGAGCAGTTCTTC. This encodes CASSFWTPLSNEQFF.

V usage is TRBV9 and J usage is TRBJ2-1; the D gene is possibly TRBD2 (5 bases). The V gene's germline CDR1 is SGDLS and CDR2 YYNGEE. The CDR3 has 13 amino acids. Trimming pared 7 bases from V and 5 bases from J, leaving 13 bases between. The CDR3: CASSGWAHNEQFF. CDR3 nucleotide sequence: TGTGCCAGCTCGGGGTGGGCACACAATGAGCAGTTCTTC.

The chain recombines TRBV4-3 with TRBJ2-2; D is unclear. There are 16 residues in the CDR3. Per the germline V gene, CDR1 is LGHNA and CDR2 is YSLEER. The V and J ends lost 0 bases and 4 bases respectively, with 12 bases between them. CDR3 residues: CASSQDMARSTGELFF. CDR3 nucleotides: TGCGCCAGCAGCCAAGATATGGCTCGGAGCACCGGGGAGCTGTTTTTT.

V is TRBV27 and J is TRBJ2-1; TRBD2 matches 7 bases. Germline V gene data show CDR1 as MNHEY and CDR2 as SMNVEV (reference sequence). With V trimmed by 2 bases and J by 4 bases, 2 bases remained unmatched. The CDR3 totals 14 residues. The CDR3 DNA reads as TGTGCCAGCAGTTTAAGCGGGACTTACAATGAGCAGTTCTTC. Encoded protein: CASSLSGTYNEQFF.

V and J are TRBV7-6 and TRBJ1-2; D remains unclear. V lost 5 bases and J lost 4, with 17 bases in between. This CDR3 is built from 15 residues. Per germline, CDR1 SGHVS and CDR2 FNYEAQ. The CDR3 loop reads CASSPLSNRGYGYTF. The DNA for the CDR3 is TGTGCCAGCAGCCCCTTATCCAACCGGGGCTATGGCTACACCTTC.

The rearrangement uses TRBV7-2 and TRBJ2-7; D is perhaps TRBD1 (6 bases). From germline, CDR1 is SGHTA and CDR2 FQGNSA. V lost 5 bases and J lost 6, with 20 bases in between. The CDR3 extends over 15 amino acids. The CDR3 is CASSLITGSGIEQYF. The CDR3 region has the DNA TGTGCCAGCAGCCTCATAACAGGGAGCGGCATCGAGCAGTACTTC.

V gene TRBV6-5 combines with J gene TRBJ2-7; TRBD1 is a possible D gene (6 bases). The CDR3 covers 13 residues. The ends were cut back, 4 bases at V and 4 bases at J, with 11 bases in the middle. CDR1 is MNHEY and CDR2 is SVGAGI in the germline V gene. The CDR3 nucleotides read TGTGCCAGCAGTTCGCCGGACAGATACGAGCAGTACTTC. It translates to CASSSPDRYEQYF.

The V gene is TRBV19, the J gene TRBJ2-7; 12 bases line up with TRBD2. V lost 8 bases and J lost 5; bases outside the gene matches: 16. The CDR3 sequence is 17 residues long. Germline V gene data show CDR1 as LNHDA and CDR2 as SQIVND (reference sequence). CDR3 sequence: CASPLGGLAGGPHEQYF. The CDR3 DNA reads TGTGCCAGTCCCCTGGGGGGGCTAGCGGGGGGGCCCCACGAGCAGTACTTC.

The V gene is TRBV5-1, the J gene TRBJ2-1; 11 positions agree with TRBD1. CDR1 SGHRS and CDR2 YFSETQ come from the germline V gene. There are 15 residues in the CDR3. J gave up 4 bases and V 3 bases, and 3 bases lay outside the gene matches. The CDR3 region is CASSWGTGGYNEQFF. For the CDR3, the DNA is TGCGCCAGCAGCTGGGGGACAGGGGGTTACAATGAGCAGTTCTTC.

This chain links TRBV30 with TRBJ2-3, with a possible D match to TRBD2 (7 bases). Germline values: CDR1 GTSNPN, CDR2 SVGIG (reference sequence). This CDR3 contains 16 residues. V lost 4 bases and J lost 8, with 25 bases in between. In DNA, the CDR3 is TGTGCCTGGACGGGTACGGGGGGCCCAAACGGGGCTACGCAGTATTTT. This codes for CAWTGTGGPNGATQYF. The variable domain in full, with the rest retrieved from reference TRBV30 and TRBJ2-3, is SQTIHQWPATLVQPVGSPLSLECTVEGTSNPNLYWYRQAAGRGLQLLFYSVGIGQISSEVPQNLSASRPQDRQFILSSKKLLLSDSGFYLCAWTGTGGPNGATQYFGPGTRLTVL.

This clone has just a few counts. The chain recombines TRBV27 with TRBJ2-7; TRBD1 matches at 7 bases. The CDR3 is 15 amino acids. The germline V gene has CDR1 MNHEY and CDR2 SMNVEV (reference sequence). J was trimmed by 4 bases and V by 3 bases; bases with no gene match: 9. DNA for the CDR3: TGTGCCAGCAGTTTTACGACAGGGCGCCCATACGAGCAGTACTTC. It is translated as CASSFTTGRPYEQYF.

V gene TRBV5-4 combines with J gene TRBJ1-4; 9 bases map to TRBD1. With 3 bases clipped from V and 6 bases from J, the junction kept 6 bases outside the gene matches. Germline-derived CDR1 and CDR2 are SGHNT and YYREEE (reference sequence). There are 15 residues in the CDR3. The CDR3 nucleotides are TGTGCCAGCAGCTCGAACAGGGGGCTTGATGAAAAACTGTTTTTT. Its protein product is CASSSNRGLDEKLFF.

The chain recombines TRBV2 with TRBJ1-6, with TRBD1 identical over 7 bases. Losses at the gene ends were 7 bases for V and 6 bases for J; bases not matched to a gene: 9. The CDR3 is 15 amino acids. Germline CDR1 and CDR2: SNHLY and FYNNEI. The CDR3 coding sequence is TGTGCCAGCACCCAGGAAGGGGGCGGTAATTCACCCCTCCACTTT. This codes for CASTQEGGGNSPLHF.

The genes are TRBV19 and TRBJ2-1; TRBD2 matches 9 bases. From germline, CDR1 is LNHDA and CDR2 SQIVND (reference sequence). The CDR3 loop spans 15 amino acids. The trim removed 3 bases at V and 0 bases at J, leaving 0 bases unmatched. CDR3 protein: CASSISGSSYNEQFF. CDR3 nucleotides: TGTGCCAGTAGTATTAGCGGGAGCTCCTACAATGAGCAGTTCTTC.